The T cell receptor beta chain described here comes from a study of cytomegalovirus exposure and HLA in healthy donors. Study-wide findings and caveats: The HLA-A and HLA-B alleles of most subjects were reportedly predicted accurately from TCR beta sequences. Reports showed the classifier diagnosing cytomegalovirus status with high specificity and sensitivity. Analyses of presence/absence relied on an assumption of roughly uniform sequencing depth across donors. A later analysis, which compared TCR beta chains of equal frequency, found the HLA-associated ones more clonally expanded.

PCR primers comprised 60 Vbeta and 13 Jbeta primers. Assay used: immunoSEQ multiplex PCR; TCRdb lists only in-frame clones, some missing. The sample has 150,000 or so clones; about 80% are singletons. Trimming removed 0 bases from V and 8 bases from J; junction bases left unmatched: 2. CDR1 is MGHRA, CDR2 YSYEKL, per germline. CDR3 length equals 13 residues. A remark on this clone: Its antigen is undetermined.

This rearrangement joins TRBV4-1 to TRBJ1-1; 8 nucleotides align to TRBD1. The TCR comes from a young man in good health and CMV-seropositive. Sequenced sample: PBMCs. The CDR3 nucleotides read TGCGCCAGCAGCCAAGACAGGGGGCGCGAAGCTTTCTTT. Translated, it gives CASSQDRGREAFF.